The 27 T cell receptor beta chains reported below all come from one sample, sequenced in a study of blood T cells in healthy people across ages (dated by TCRdb to between 2015 and 2017). Libraries were built with 5' RACE. The sequencer was an Illumina HiSeq 2500. A second PCR of roughly 7 to 12 cycles was run with a J-beta primer mix and a sample-barcoded 5' primer. TCRdb passed the public sequencing reads through fastp at Q25 and MiXCR, retaining productive beta sequences. Rows are unified per CDR3 protein, each entry keeping the most common DNA and genes. The sample table holds 1.5 million to 1.8 million distinct CDR3 sequences, of which around 40% were seen once. The top ten clonotypes cover around 4% of the sample. The source material was blood. The receptors were sampled from a woman between 18 and 30 years old in good health.

The rearrangement uses TRBV6-5 and TRBJ2-3; D possibly corresponds to TRBD2 (6 bases). Germline CDR1 is MNHEY and CDR2 is SVGAGI. Trimming took off 9 bases at V and 1 base at J, with 20 bases between the two ends. This CDR3 is 16 amino acids long. The chain's CDR3 is CASSRDSASGTDTQYF. In DNA, the CDR3 is TGTGCCAGTTCGCGCGATTCGGCTAGCGGCACAGATACGCAGTATTTT.

CDR3 amino acids: CASSPDTRGKQFF. CDR3 coding DNA: TGTGCCAGCAGCCCCGACACTCGGGGCAAGCAGTTCTTC. This chain uses TRBV7-9 with TRBJ2-1; the D gene could be TRBD1 or TRBD2 (5 bases each). Per the germline V gene, CDR1 is SEHNR and CDR2 is FQNEAQ (reference sequence). V lost 5 bases to trimming and J lost 11 bases, with 16 bases between them. The CDR3 loop spans 13 amino acids.

This clonotype occurred a few times. The chain is built from TRBV20-1 and TRBJ2-7; the match to TRBD1 covers 8 bases. From germline, CDR1 is DFQATT and CDR2 SNEGSKA (reference sequence). Trimming took 0 bases from V and 0 from J; bases not matched to a gene: 16. The CDR3 contains 19 residues. The CDR3 DNA follows: TGCAGTGCTAGAGAGACCGCCCCGGTGCGGACAGGGATCTCCTACGAGCAGTACTTC. This translates into CSARETAPVRTGISYEQYF.

This clonotype occurred a few times. This sequence joins TRBV14 and TRBJ1-1, with no clear D. Per germline, CDR1 SGHDN and CDR2 FVKESK. CDR3 length equals 13 residues. V was pared by 0 bases and J by 7 bases, with 9 bases between. CDR3 sequence: CASSQEESSEAFF. For the CDR3, the DNA is TGTGCCAGCAGCCAAGAGGAATCCAGTGAAGCTTTCTTT.

V is TRBV6-1 and J is TRBJ2-1; D gene unclear. V was cut by 5 bases and J by 3 bases, with 17 bases left in between. Germline assignment: CDR1 MNHNS and CDR2 SASEGT. The CDR3 has 16 residues. The DNA for the CDR3 is TGTGCCAGCAGTTTAATGAAGGCCCTTGACTACAATGAGCAGTTCTTC. This translates into CASSLMKALDYNEQFF.

This clonotype was found a few times. This chain uses TRBV7-2 with TRBJ2-1; 8 bases line up with TRBD2. The CDR3 sequence is 15 residues long. The junction had 4 bases not matched to a gene; V was cut back by 2 bases and J by 4 bases. In germline, CDR1 is SGHTA, CDR2 FQGNSA. This chain's CDR3 is CASSLFTSGYNEQFF. DNA of the CDR3: TGTGCCAGCAGCTTATTTACTAGCGGTTACAATGAGCAGTTCTTC.

V gene TRBV29-1 combines with J gene TRBJ1-1, with D hard to call. Trimming took 5 bases from V and 4 from J, leaving 11 bases between them. This CDR3 contains 12 residues. The V gene's germline CDR1 is SQVTM and CDR2 ANQGSEA. CDR3 nucleotides: TGCAGCGTTATGCAGGTATCCACTGAAGCTTTCTTT. Protein product: CSVMQVSTEAFF. Full variable domain (missing parts from reference TRBV29-1 and TRBJ1-1): SAVISQKPSRDICQRGTSLTIQCQVDSQVTMMFWYRQQPGQSLTLIATANQGSEATYESGFVIDKFPISRPNLTFSTLTVSNMSPEDSSIYLCSVMQVSTEAFFGQGTRLTVV.

This chain links TRBV28 with TRBJ1-2; possibly TRBD1 for D (6 bases). The germline V gene has CDR1 MDHEN and CDR2 SYDVKM. V lost 2 bases and J lost 2, with 15 bases in between. This CDR3 is 16 amino acids long. CDR3 DNA sequence: TGTGCCAGCAGTTTACCTCTGGGAGGGGGGAACTATGGCTACACCTTC. Its protein product is CASSLPLGGGNYGYTF.

This clonotype occurred a few times. The chain joins TRBV12-3 or TRBV12-4 to TRBJ1-1, with D uncertain. This CDR3 has 13 residues. Trimming removed 2 bases at V and 2 bases at J, with 6 bases between. The CDR3 is CASSLQFNTEAFF. The CDR3 DNA reads as TGTGCCAGCAGTTTACAGTTCAACACTGAAGCTTTCTTT.

This clonotype was counted a few times. The chain combines TRBV3-1 with TRBJ1-2; D possibly corresponds to TRBD1 (5 bases). V was cut by 0 bases and J by 4 bases, with 15 bases left in between. Per germline, CDR1 LGHDT and CDR2 YNNKEL (reference sequence). This CDR3 comprises 16 residues. The CDR3 here is CASSQDRSRGFYGYTF. The CDR3 nucleotides read TGTGCCAGCAGCCAAGATCGTTCTCGGGGGTTCTATGGCTACACCTTC.

There are a few counts of this clonotype. The J gene is TRBJ2-2, the V gene TRBV28; 9 bases match TRBD2. Germline CDR1 reads MDHEN; CDR2 reads SYDVKM. The CDR3 consists of 17 residues. V shed 3 bases, J shed 6 bases, and the junction held 11 bases outside the gene matches. This chain's CDR3 is CASSFRSGRIGAGELFF. As DNA, the CDR3 is TGTGCCAGCAGTTTCAGGAGCGGGAGGATAGGGGCCGGGGAGCTGTTTTTT.

The chain joins TRBV2 to TRBJ2-7; D may be TRBD1 (5 bases). The CDR3 covers 14 residues. The germline gives CDR1 SNHLY, CDR2 FYNNEI. The V end was cut by 7 bases, the J end by 3 bases, with 16 bases between. The CDR3 DNA follows: TGTGCCAGCACCCTAGGGGCAGAAGTCTACGAGCAGTACTTC. Its protein product is CASTLGAEVYEQYF.

Of note for this clonotype: Germline and junction disagree at one end, which may indicate a read error. The rearrangement joins TRBV6-5 to TRBJ2-3; D is ambiguous. The CDR3 has 14 residues. The germline V gene encodes CDR1 MNHEY and CDR2 SVGAGI. The CDR3 nucleotides read TGTGCCAGCAGTTTCAGACTTAACACAGATGCGCAGTATTTT. This gives the protein CASSFRLNTDAQYF.

V and J are TRBV7-2 and TRBJ2-7; D remains ambiguous. The CDR3 totals 14 residues. Germline-derived CDR1 and CDR2 are SGHTA and FQGNSA. Trimming shortened V by 8 bases and J by 1 base, and 15 bases separated the two germline ends. The CDR3 loop is CASAHGTNSYEQYF. CDR3 nucleotides: TGTGCCAGCGCTCACGGAACAAATTCCTACGAGCAGTACTTC.

Worth noting for this clonotype: One end of the junction is discordant with germline, which a read error may explain. This chain uses TRBV27 with TRBJ1-1, with D unclear. The V gene's germline CDR1 is MNHEY and CDR2 SMNVEV (reference sequence). This CDR3 has 13 amino acids. Here the CDR3 DNA reads TGTGCCCGCAGAACGTTCCTGAACACTGAAGCTTTCTTT. It encodes CARRTFLNTEAFF.

As for this clonotype: A read error may produce the germline difference seen at one junction end. The CDR3 region is CAWSVRPLGEKLFF. The CDR3 DNA sequence: TGCGCCTGGAGTGTAAGGCCACTTGGGGAAAAACTGTTTTTT. This chain uses TRBV30 with TRBJ1-4; D is uncertain. The CDR3 consists of 14 residues. Germline CDR1 is GTSNPN and CDR2 is SVGIG (reference sequence).

Remarks on this clonotype: A read error may produce the germline difference seen at one junction end. The gene calls are TRBV7-7 and TRBJ2-1; D remains unclear. Per the germline V gene, CDR1 is SSHAT and CDR2 is FNYEAQ (reference sequence). This CDR3 has 14 amino acids. CDR3 bases: TGTGCTAGCAGCTTAGCTCGTACTGACAATGAGCAGTTCTTC. Its protein product is CASSLARTDNEQFF.

This clonotype has more than one count but fewer than ten. V is TRBV25-1 and J is TRBJ2-3, with 7 bases lining up with TRBD2. The CDR3 covers 15 residues. The ends lost 3 bases at V and 4 bases at J; junction bases unmatched: 7. Looked up from germline, CDR1 is MGHDK and CDR2 is SYGVNS. DNA for the CDR3: TGTGCCAGCAGTGATGCGGGAGATGGTGCAGATACGCAGTATTTT. It encodes CASSDAGDGADTQYF.

V and J are TRBV5-1 and TRBJ2-3, with 8 bases fitting TRBD2. From germline, CDR1 is SGHRS and CDR2 YFSETQ. The CDR3 totals 14 residues. V dropped 3 bases and J dropped 4; count of bases not matched to a gene: 4. In DNA form, the CDR3 reads TGCGCCAGCAGCTACGGGACTAGTCCAGATACGCAGTATTTT. This gives the protein CASSYGTSPDTQYF. Full variable domain (outside the CDR3, taken from reference TRBV5-1 and TRBJ2-3): KAGVTQTPRYLIKTRGQQVTLSCSPISGHRSVSWYQQTPGQGLQFLFEYFSETQRNKGNFPGRFSGRQFSNSRSEMNVSTLELGDSALYLCASSYGTSPDTQYFGPGTRLTVL.

For the CDR3, the DNA is TGTGCCAGCAGCTTAGCGGGACACGCAGATACGCAGTATTTT. It yields the protein CASSLAGHADTQYF. The chain joins TRBV7-2 to TRBJ2-3, with D perhaps TRBD1 (6 bases). The CDR3 runs to 14 residues. V was pared by 0 bases and J by 4 bases, with 8 bases between. CDR1 SGHTA and CDR2 FQGNSA come from the germline V gene.

This chain connects TRBV5-1 to TRBJ2-7; D may be TRBD2 (5 bases). The CDR3 is 14 amino acids. CDR1 is SGHRS and CDR2 is YFSETQ in the germline V gene. Trimming pared 0 bases from V and 4 bases from J, leaving 11 bases between. The DNA of the CDR3 is TGCGCCAGCAGCTTGGTGGGTAGACTATACGAGCAGTACTTC. It yields the protein CASSLVGRLYEQYF.

The J gene is TRBJ2-1, the V gene TRBV7-9, with D unresolved. Germline CDR1 and CDR2: SEHNR and FQNEAQ (reference sequence). The germline V and J ends were trimmed by 3 bases and 4 bases, with 13 bases remaining between them. The CDR3 totals 15 residues. CDR3 sequence reads: CASSFPEHLYNEQFF. As DNA, the CDR3 is TGTGCCAGCAGCTTCCCCGAACACCTTTACAATGAGCAGTTCTTC.

This rearrangement joins TRBV12-3 or TRBV12-4 to TRBJ2-3; TRBD2 matches 8 bases. J was trimmed by 1 base and V by 7 bases; bases with no gene match: 10. CDR3 length: 16 amino acids. The CDR3 sequence: CASIHHRGGGTDTQYF. DNA for the CDR3: TGTGCCAGCATCCACCATCGGGGGGGGGGCACAGATACGCAGTATTTT.

J is TRBJ2-7 and V is TRBV20-1; 7 positions match TRBD1. V lost 1 base to trimming and J lost 2 bases; unmatched junction nucleotides: 11. Germline values: CDR1 DFQATT, CDR2 SNEGSKA (reference sequence). This CDR3 comprises 16 residues. Here the CDR3 DNA reads TGCAGTGCTAGAGGCCCTTCCCCGACAGGGACCTACGAGCAGTACTTC. This codes for CSARGPSPTGTYEQYF.

The table lists this clonotype with many counts. The chain links TRBV19 to TRBJ2-2; the match to TRBD2 covers 7 bases. The germline V gene encodes CDR1 LNHDA and CDR2 SQIVND (reference sequence). The CDR3 is 13 residues long. V dropped 5 bases and J dropped 6; count of bases not matched to a gene: 3. The CDR3: CASSWRGSGELFF. CDR3 nucleotide sequence: TGTGCCAGTAGTTGGCGGGGGTCCGGGGAGCTGTTTTTT.

The table lists this clonotype with a few counts. CDR3 nucleotide sequence: TGCGCCAGCAGCCAAGATCAGGGTACATTCTACGAGCAGTACTTC. Translation gives CASSQDQGTFYEQYF. This chain joins TRBV4-1 and TRBJ2-7; tentatively, D is TRBD1 (5 bases). Germline values: CDR1 MGHRA, CDR2 YSYEKL. V lost 0 bases to trimming and J lost 3 bases, with 12 bases between them. This CDR3 has 15 amino acids.

V is TRBV5-1 and J is TRBJ1-1; D possibly corresponds to TRBD1 (5 bases). This CDR3 spans 13 amino acids. Germline V gene lookup returns CDR1 SGHRS and CDR2 YFSETQ. V was clipped by 3 bases and J by 3 bases, with 9 bases between them. The CDR3 region is CASSWGGYTEAFF. The CDR3 DNA reads as TGCGCCAGCAGCTGGGGGGGGTACACTGAAGCTTTCTTT.